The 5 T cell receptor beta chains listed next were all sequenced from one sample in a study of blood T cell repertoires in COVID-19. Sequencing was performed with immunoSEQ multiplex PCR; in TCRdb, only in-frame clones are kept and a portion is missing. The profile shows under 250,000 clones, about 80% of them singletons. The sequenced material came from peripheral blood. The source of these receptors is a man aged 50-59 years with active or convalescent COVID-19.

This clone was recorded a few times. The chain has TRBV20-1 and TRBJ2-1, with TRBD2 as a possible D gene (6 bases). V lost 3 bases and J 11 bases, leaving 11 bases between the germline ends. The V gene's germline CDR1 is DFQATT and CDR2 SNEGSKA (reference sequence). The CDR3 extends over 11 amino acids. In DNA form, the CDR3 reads TGCAGTGCTAGCCGGGGGACTCAGCAGTTCTTC. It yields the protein CSASRGTQQFF.

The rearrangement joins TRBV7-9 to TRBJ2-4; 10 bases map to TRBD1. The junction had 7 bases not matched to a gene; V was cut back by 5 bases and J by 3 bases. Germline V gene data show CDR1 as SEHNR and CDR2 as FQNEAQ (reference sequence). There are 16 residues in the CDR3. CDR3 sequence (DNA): TGTGCCAGCAGCCTGGACAGGGGGTTAAACAAAAACATTCAGTACTTC. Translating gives CASSLDRGLNKNIQYF.

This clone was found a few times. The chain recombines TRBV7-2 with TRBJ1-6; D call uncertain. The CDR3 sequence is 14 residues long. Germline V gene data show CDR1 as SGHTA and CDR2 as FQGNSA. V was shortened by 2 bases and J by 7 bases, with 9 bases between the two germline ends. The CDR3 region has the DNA TGTGCCAGCAGCTTATTCGGAGTAAATTCACCCCTCCACTTT. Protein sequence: CASSLFGVNSPLHF.

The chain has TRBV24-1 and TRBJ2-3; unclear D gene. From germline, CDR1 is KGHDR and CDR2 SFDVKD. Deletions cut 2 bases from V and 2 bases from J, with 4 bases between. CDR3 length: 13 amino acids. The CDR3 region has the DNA TGTGCCACCAGTGATTCGTACACAGATACGCAGTATTTT. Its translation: CATSDSYTDTQYF.

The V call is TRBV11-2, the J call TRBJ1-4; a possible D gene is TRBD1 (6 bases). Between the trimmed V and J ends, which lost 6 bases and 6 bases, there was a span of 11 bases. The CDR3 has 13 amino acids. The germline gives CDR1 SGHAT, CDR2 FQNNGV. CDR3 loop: CASRETGDEKLFF. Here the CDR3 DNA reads TGTGCCAGCAGAGAGACAGGAGATGAAAAACTGTTTTTT.